Listed here is a single T cell receptor (beta chain). The V segment lost 3 bases and the J segment 2 bases; nucleotides outside the gene matches: 5. Germline lookup yields CDR1 WNHNN and CDR2 SYGVQD (reference sequence). This CDR3 has 16 amino acids. This sample was included in a study of blood T cell repertoires in COVID-19. About the study: Collection of acute and convalescent COVID-19 samples took place in the United States, Italy and Spain.

As processed by the authors: Estimation of nucleated cell counts relied on the amplification of reference gene primers. The assay was immunoSEQ multiplex PCR, and TCRdb's table has in-frame clones only and misses some. The V and J calls and clone size were taken over from that table, and D and trimming were inferred from the DNA. The repertoire has approximately 100,000 clones, approximately 90% of them found once; the top ten carry about 4.2%. Sequencing input: peripheral blood. The clonotype originates from a human donor with COVID-19, enrolled during active disease. The donor label of this sample is uncertain. The chain joins TRBV10-1 to TRBJ2-1; 9 nucleotides align to TRBD2. CDR3 DNA: TGCGCCAGCAGTGAAGCCCGACTAGCGGCCTACAATGAGCAGTTCTTC. This gives the protein CASSEARLAAYNEQFF.